A selection of T cell receptor beta chains follows, all from one sample in a study of shared clonotypes between healthy human individuals. Here immunoSEQ multiplex PCR was the method, and the copy in TCRdb shows in-frame clones only, minus some. This table holds some 2,100,000 clones, under 97% found once. Sequencing was carried out using naive CD4+ T cells sorted from blood. The receptors originated from a man between 18 and 29 years old in good health. CDR3s include the opening cysteine and the closing phenylalanine or tryptophan. D genes are given only for firm matches. Clone size is given for some rows only: seen once, a few or many times, or a class if the clone is expanded.

D	size	V	J	CDR3	DNA
-	-	TRBV28	TRBJ1-1	CASSLPAGLVTEAFF	TGTGCCAGCAGTTTGCCGGCGGGCCTCGTCACTGAAGCTTTCTTT
-	-	TRBV18	TRBJ1-2	CASSPTGQGYGYTF	TGTGCCAGCTCACCAACCGGGCAGGGCTATGGCTACACCTTC
TRBD1	-	TRBV10-3	TRBJ1-2	CAISPGQGFTGGGYTF	TGTGCCATCAGCCCGGGACAGGGTTTCACGGGAGGTGGCTACACCTTC
TRBD1	-	TRBV7-9	TRBJ2-5	CASSLRTGTQETQYF	TGTGCCAGCAGCCTCAGGACAGGAACTCAAGAGACCCAGTACTTC
TRBD1	-	TRBV2	TRBJ2-3	CASSADRGTDTQYF	TGTGCCAGCAGCGCCGACAGGGGCACAGATACGCAGTATTTT
TRBD1	-	TRBV28	TRBJ2-7	CASRRDRGTYEQYF	TGTGCCAGCAGACGGGACAGGGGTACCTACGAGCAGTACTTC
-	-	TRBV18	TRBJ2-7	CASSEAVVSYEQYF	TGTGCCAGCTCAGAAGCGGTGGTGTCCTACGAGCAGTACTTC
TRBD1	-	TRBV5-1	TRBJ1-1	CASSMEGQGAEAFF	TGCGCCAGCAGCATGGAGGGACAGGGGGCTGAAGCTTTCTTT
-	-	TRBV9	TRBJ1-1	CASSVLDGSEAFF	TGTGCCAGCAGCGTACTGGACGGCTCTGAAGCTTTCTTT
-	-	TRBV5-8	TRBJ2-1	CASSLGATWGNEQFF	TGTGCCAGCAGCTTGGGAGCAACATGGGGCAATGAGCAGTTCTTC
TRBD1	-	TRBV2	TRBJ2-5	CASSEEGQGSQYF	TGTGCCAGCAGTGAAGAGGGACAGGGGTCCCAGTACTTC
-	-	TRBV2	TRBJ2-7	CASSADVYEQYF	TGTGCCAGCAGTGCCGATGTATACGAGCAGTACTTC
-	-	TRBV6-5	TRBJ2-7	CASSPLSTGEQYF	TGTGCCAGCAGCCCCCTTTCAACTGGCGAGCAGTACTTC
-	-	TRBV7-2	TRBJ2-2	CASSPRTGNTGELFF	TGTGCCAGCAGCCCGCGGACGGGGAACACCGGGGAGCTGTTTTTT
-	-	TRBV18	TRBJ2-3	CASSPGAVLTDTQYF	TGTGCCAGCTCACCAGGAGCGGTGCTCACAGATACGCAGTATTTT
TRBD2	-	TRBV5-1	TRBJ2-3	CASSLGLADSTDTQYF	TGCGCCAGCAGCTTGGGTCTAGCGGATAGCACAGATACGCAGTATTTT
-	-	TRBV2	TRBJ1-1	CASSRDSGGTEAFF	TGTGCCAGCAGCCGGGACTCCGGGGGCACTGAAGCTTTCTTT
-	-	TRBV7-9	TRBJ2-5	CASSLGRYQGETQYF	TGTGCCAGCAGCTTAGGTCGCTACCAAGGGGAGACCCAGTACTTC
TRBD1	-	TRBV28	TRBJ1-6	CASSAGTGKSSYNSPLHF	TGTGCCAGCAGTGCCGGGACAGGGAAAAGCTCCTATAATTCACCCCTCCACTTT
-	-	TRBV5-1	TRBJ1-1	CASSSLDGADAEAFF	TGCGCCAGCAGCTCGCTTGATGGGGCTGACGCTGAAGCTTTCTTT
TRBD1	few	TRBV30	TRBJ1-2	CAWLQARGTGVYTF	TGTGCCTGGCTCCAGGCCCGGGGGACAGGCGTCTACACCTTC
TRBD2	-	TRBV10-2	TRBJ2-1	CASSGRAGGSYNEQFF	TGCGCCAGCAGTGGTAGAGCGGGAGGCTCCTACAATGAGCAGTTCTTC
-	-	TRBV25-1	TRBJ2-1	CASPQTGNWDEQFF	TGTGCCAGTCCCCAAACAGGGAATTGGGATGAGCAGTTCTTC
-	-	TRBV27	TRBJ2-7	CASSSLSYEQYF	TGTGCCAGCAGTTCCCTCTCCTACGAGCAGTACTTC
-	-	TRBV4-2	TRBJ2-7	CASSPRPSGPSEQYF	TGTGCCAGCAGCCCCCGCCCAAGCGGACCGAGCGAGCAGTACTTC
-	-	TRBV5-1	TRBJ2-5	CASSLGAPGQETQYF	TGCGCCAGCAGCTTAGGCGCCCCAGGACAAGAGACCCAGTACTTC
-	-	TRBV30	TRBJ1-5	CAWTRWDAGVNQPQHF	TGTGCCTGGACCCGGTGGGACGCAGGGGTCAATCAGCCCCAGCATTTT
TRBD1	-	TRBV10-1	TRBJ1-1	CASSDGTGAPNTEAFF	TGCGCCAGCAGTGACGGGACAGGTGCTCCGAACACTGAAGCTTTCTTT
-	-	TRBV20-1	TRBJ1-1	CSARGDTEAFF	TGCAGTGCTAGAGGGGACACTGAAGCTTTCTTT
-	-	TRBV7-6	TRBJ2-2	CASSQRTQGLLNTGELFF	TGTGCCAGCAGCCAACGGACACAAGGGCTTTTGAACACCGGGGAGCTGTTTTTT
TRBD2	-	TRBV5-1	TRBJ2-1	CASSLETSELYNEQFF	TGCGCCAGCAGCTTGGAGACTAGCGAGTTATACAATGAGCAGTTCTTC
-	once	TRBV7-2	TRBJ1-2	CASSLEVTNYGYTF	TGTGCCAGCAGCTTAGAGGTCACGAACTATGGCTACACCTTC
TRBD2	-	TRBV5-1	TRBJ2-5	CASSSGLAGVGSETQYF	TGCGCCAGCAGCTCCGGACTAGCGGGGGTGGGATCGGAGACCCAGTACTTC
-	once	TRBV6-5	TRBJ2-6	CASSRGSSGANVLTF	TGTGCCAGCAGCAGGGGCAGCTCTGGGGCCAACGTCCTGACTTTC
-	-	TRBV6-6	TRBJ1-1	CASSSGNTEAFF	TGTGCCAGCAGTAGCGGGAACACTGAAGCTTTCTTT
-	once	TRBV15	TRBJ2-7	CATSSRVTYEQYF	TGTGCCACCAGCAGTAGGGTAACCTACGAGCAGTACTTC
TRBD1	-	TRBV4-1	TRBJ2-1	CASSQATGTGGPLYLSYNEQFF	TGCGCCAGCAGCCAAGCTACCGGGACAGGGGGACCCCTATACCTCTCCTACAATGAGCAGTTCTTC
-	-	TRBV6-5	TRBJ2-7	CASAPSQVSSYEQYF	TGTGCCAGCGCCCCGTCCCAGGTGAGCTCCTACGAGCAGTACTTC
-	-	TRBV4-1	TRBJ2-3	CASSQEASQGGTDTQYF	TGCGCCAGCAGCCAAGAAGCTAGCCAGGGGGGGACAGATACGCAGTATTTT
TRBD1	-	TRBV9	TRBJ2-2	CASSATGVNGELFF	TGTGCCAGCAGCGCCACAGGGGTAAACGGGGAGCTGTTTTTT
-	-	TRBV6-1	TRBJ2-1	CASGRGSSYNEQFF	TGTGCCAGCGGCCGGGGGAGCTCCTACAATGAGCAGTTCTTC
-	-	TRBV5-1	TRBJ2-3	CASSLGPVGTDTQYF	TGCGCCAGCAGCTTGGGACCGGTGGGCACAGATACGCAGTATTTT
-	-	TRBV21-1	TRBJ2-7	CASIPTGIRVLYEQYF	TGTGCCAGCATCCCGACCGGGATAAGAGTATTGTACGAGCAGTACTTC
-	-	TRBV7-2	TRBJ2-3	CASSFSYRAVADTQYF	TGTGCCAGCAGCTTTAGTTACAGGGCGGTCGCAGATACGCAGTATTTT
TRBD2	-	TRBV29-1	TRBJ2-7	CSGGRRGSSYEQYF	TGCAGCGGGGGAAGGCGGGGGAGCTCCTACGAGCAGTACTTC
TRBD1	-	TRBV28	TRBJ2-1	CASDKRGQGAYNEQFF	TGTGCCAGCGACAAAAGGGGACAGGGGGCTTACAATGAGCAGTTCTTC
TRBD1	once	TRBV5-1	TRBJ1-1	CASSPTTGRNTEAFF	TGCGCCAGCAGCCCCACGACAGGGAGGAACACTGAAGCTTTCTTT